This TCR beta chain was profiled in a study of cytomegalovirus exposure and HLA in healthy donors. Study-wide background: The 90 to 150 validation repertoires used the same platform as the 666 first-cohort repertoires, a later analysis reported.

Repertoires were generated with immunoSEQ multiplex PCR, while TCRdb's copy carries only in-frame clones and drops some. The data hold about 98,000 clones, with approximately 90% observed a single time. This clone was seen only once. The antigen is unknown. General study results and limits: As was reported, the classifier diagnosed cytomegalovirus status with high specificity and sensitivity. Most TCR sequences were rare, but some public TCRs occurred in many donors. There were 160 or so TCR beta chains listed as cytomegalovirus-associated.

Sequencing input: PBMCs. This sequence was found in a woman younger than 45 in good health and CMV-seronegative.

CDR3 in DNA: TGTGCCAGTCGACAGGGGCCGAACTATGGCTACACCTTC. This sequence encodes CASRQGPNYGYTF. The chain carries TRBV6-1 and TRBJ1-2; 8 bases fit TRBD1. J was trimmed by 2 bases and V by 9 bases; bases with no gene match: 5. The CDR3 spans 13 residues. Per germline, CDR1 MNHNS and CDR2 SASEGT.